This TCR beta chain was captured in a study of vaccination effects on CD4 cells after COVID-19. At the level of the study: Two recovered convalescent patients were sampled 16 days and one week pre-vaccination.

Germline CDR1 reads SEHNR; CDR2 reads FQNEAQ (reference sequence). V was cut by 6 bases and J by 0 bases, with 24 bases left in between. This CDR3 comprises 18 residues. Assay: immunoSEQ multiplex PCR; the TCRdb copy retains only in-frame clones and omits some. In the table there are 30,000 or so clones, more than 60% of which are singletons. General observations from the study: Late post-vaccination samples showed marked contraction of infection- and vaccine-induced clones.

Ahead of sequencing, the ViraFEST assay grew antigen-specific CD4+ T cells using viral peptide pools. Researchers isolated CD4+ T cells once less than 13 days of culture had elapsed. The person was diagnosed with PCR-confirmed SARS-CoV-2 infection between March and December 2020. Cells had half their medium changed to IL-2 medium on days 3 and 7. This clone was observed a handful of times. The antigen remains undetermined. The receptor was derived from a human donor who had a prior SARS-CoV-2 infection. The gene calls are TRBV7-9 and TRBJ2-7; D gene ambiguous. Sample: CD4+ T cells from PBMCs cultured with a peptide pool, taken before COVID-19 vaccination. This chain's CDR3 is CASSRGWVGRTSSYEQYF. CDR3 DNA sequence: TGTGCCAGCAGTCGAGGTTGGGTCGGCCGGACGAGCTCCTACGAGCAGTACTTC.